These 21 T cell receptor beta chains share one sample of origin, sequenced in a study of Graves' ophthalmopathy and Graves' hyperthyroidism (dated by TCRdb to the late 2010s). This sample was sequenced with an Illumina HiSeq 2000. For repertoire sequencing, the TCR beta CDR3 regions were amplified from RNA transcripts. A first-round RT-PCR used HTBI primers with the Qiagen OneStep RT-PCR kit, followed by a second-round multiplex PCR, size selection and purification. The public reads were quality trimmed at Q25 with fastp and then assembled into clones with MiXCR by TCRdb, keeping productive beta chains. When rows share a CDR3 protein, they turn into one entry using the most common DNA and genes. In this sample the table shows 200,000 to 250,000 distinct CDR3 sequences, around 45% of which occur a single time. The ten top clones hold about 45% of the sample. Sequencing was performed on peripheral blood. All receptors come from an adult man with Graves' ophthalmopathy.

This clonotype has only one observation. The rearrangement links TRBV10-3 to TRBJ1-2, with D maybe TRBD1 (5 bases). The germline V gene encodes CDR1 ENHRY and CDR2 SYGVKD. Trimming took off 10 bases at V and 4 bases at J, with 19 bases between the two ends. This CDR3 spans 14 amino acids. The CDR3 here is CATRPGTVGYGYTF. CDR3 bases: TGTGCCACCCGGCCAGGGACCGTGGGCTATGGCTACACCTTC.

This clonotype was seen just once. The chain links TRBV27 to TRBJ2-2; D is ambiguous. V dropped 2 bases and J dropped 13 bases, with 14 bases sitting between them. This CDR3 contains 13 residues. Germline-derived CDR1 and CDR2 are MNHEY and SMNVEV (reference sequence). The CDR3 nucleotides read TGTGCCAGCAGTTTAGGCCCCGCGGTTCGGCTGTTTTTT. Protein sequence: CASSLGPAVRLFF.

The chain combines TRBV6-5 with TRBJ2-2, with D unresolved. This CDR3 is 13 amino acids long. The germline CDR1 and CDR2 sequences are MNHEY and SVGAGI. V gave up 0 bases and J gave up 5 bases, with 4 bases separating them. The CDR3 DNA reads TGTGCCAGCAGTTACTCCCGGACCGGGGAGCTGTTTTTT. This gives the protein CASSYSRTGELFF.

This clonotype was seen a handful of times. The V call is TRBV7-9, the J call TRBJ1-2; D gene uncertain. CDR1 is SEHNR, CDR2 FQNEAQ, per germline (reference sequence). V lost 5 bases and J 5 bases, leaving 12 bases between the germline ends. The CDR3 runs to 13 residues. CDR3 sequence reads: CASSPAGGYGYTF. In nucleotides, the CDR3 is TGTGCCAGCAGCCCCGCGGGAGGGTATGGCTACACCTTC. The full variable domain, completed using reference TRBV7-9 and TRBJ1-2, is DTGVSQNPRHKITKRGQNVTFRCDPISEHNRLYWYRQTLGQGPEFLTYFQNEAQLEKSRLLSDRFSAERPKGSFSTLEIQRTEQGDSAMYLCASSPAGGYGYTFGSGTRLTVV.

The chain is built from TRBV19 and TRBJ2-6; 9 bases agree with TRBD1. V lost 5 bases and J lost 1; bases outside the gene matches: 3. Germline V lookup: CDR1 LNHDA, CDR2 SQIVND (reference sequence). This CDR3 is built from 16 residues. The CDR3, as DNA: TGTGCCAGTAGTCCGGGACAGGGTTCTGGGGCCAACGTCCTGACTTTC. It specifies CASSPGQGSGANVLTF.

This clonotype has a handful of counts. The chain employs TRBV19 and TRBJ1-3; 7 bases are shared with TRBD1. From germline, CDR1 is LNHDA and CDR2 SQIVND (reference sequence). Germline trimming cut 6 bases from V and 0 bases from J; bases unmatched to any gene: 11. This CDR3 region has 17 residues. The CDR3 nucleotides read TGTGCCAGTAGGGGGACAGTACAGGCCTACTCTGGAAACACCATATATTTT. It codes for CASRGTVQAYSGNTIYF.

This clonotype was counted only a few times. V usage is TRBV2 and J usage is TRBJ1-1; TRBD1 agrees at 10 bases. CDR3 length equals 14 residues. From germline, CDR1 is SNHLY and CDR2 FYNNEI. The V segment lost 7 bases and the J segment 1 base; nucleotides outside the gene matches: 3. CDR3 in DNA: TGTGCCAGCAAGGACAGGGGGAAGAACACTGAAGCTTTCTTT. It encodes CASKDRGKNTEAFF.

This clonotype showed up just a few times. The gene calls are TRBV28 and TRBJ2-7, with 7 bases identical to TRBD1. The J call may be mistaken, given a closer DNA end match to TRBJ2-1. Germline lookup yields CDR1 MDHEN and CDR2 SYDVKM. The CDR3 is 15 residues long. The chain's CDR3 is CASSLGQDVINEQFF. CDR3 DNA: TGTGCCAGCAGTCTAGGACAGGACGTCATTAATGAGCAGTTCTTC.

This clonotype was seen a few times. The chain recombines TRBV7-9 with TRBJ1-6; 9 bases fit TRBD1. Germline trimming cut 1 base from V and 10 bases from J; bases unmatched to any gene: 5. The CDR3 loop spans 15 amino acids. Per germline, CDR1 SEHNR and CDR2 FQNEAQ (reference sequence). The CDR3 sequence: CASSLERTGVSPLHF. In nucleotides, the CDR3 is TGTGCCAGCAGCTTAGAGAGGACAGGGGTATCACCCCTCCACTTT. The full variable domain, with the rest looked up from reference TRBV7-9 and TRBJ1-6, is DTGVSQNPRHKITKRGQNVTFRCDPISEHNRLYWYRQTLGQGPEFLTYFQNEAQLEKSRLLSDRFSAERPKGSFSTLEIQRTEQGDSAMYLCASSLERTGVSPLHFGNGTRLTVT.

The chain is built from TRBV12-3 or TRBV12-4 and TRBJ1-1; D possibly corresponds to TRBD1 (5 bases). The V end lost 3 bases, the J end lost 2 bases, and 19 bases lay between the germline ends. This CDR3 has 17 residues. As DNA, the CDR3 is TGTGCCAGCAGTTTGGGGAGGTTAGGACAAACCAACACTGAAGCTTTCTTT. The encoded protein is CASSLGRLGQTNTEAFF.

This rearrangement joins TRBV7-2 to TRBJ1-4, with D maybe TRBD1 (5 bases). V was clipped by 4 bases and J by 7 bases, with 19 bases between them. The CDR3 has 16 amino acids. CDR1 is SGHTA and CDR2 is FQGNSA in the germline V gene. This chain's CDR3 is CASSWGRARGAEKLFF. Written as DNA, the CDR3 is TGTGCCAGCAGCTGGGGCAGGGCCCGCGGGGCTGAAAAACTGTTTTTT.

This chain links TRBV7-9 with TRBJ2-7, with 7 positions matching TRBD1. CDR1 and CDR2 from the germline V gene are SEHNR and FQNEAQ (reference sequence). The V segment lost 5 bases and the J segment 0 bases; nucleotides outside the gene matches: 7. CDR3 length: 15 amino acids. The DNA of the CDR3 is TGTGCCAGCAGCCACCCGGGACAGTCCTCCTACGAGCAGTACTTC. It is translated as CASSHPGQSSYEQYF. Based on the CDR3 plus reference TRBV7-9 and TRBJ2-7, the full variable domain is DTGVSQNPRHKITKRGQNVTFRCDPISEHNRLYWYRQTLGQGPEFLTYFQNEAQLEKSRLLSDRFSAERPKGSFSTLEIQRTEQGDSAMYLCASSHPGQSSYEQYFGPGTRLTVT.

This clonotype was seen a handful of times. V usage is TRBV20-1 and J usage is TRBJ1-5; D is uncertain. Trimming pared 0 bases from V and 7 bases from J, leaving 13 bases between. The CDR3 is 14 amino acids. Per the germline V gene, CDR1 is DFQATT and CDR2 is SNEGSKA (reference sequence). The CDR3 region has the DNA TGCAGTGCTAGAGATCAAGGAGGGAGGCAGCCCCAGCATTTT. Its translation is CSARDQGGRQPQHF.

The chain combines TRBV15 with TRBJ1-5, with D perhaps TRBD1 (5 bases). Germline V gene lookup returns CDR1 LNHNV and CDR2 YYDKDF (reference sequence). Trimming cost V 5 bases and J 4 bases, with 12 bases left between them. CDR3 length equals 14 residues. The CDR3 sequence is CATSGGPGNQPQHF. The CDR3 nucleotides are TGTGCCACCAGCGGGGGTCCGGGGAATCAGCCCCAGCATTTT.

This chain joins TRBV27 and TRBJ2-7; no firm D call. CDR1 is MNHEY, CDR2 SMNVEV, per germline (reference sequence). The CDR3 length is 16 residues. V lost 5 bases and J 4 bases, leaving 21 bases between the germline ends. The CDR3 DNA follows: TGTGCCAGCAGTACAGAGGCCACCAGCCTAGAGTACGAGCAGTACTTC. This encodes CASSTEATSLEYEQYF.

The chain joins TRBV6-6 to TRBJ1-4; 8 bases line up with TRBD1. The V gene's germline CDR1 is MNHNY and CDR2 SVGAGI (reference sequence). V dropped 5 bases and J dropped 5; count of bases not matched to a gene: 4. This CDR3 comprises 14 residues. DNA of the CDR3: TGTGCCAGCAGTGGGACAGGATGGAATGAAAAACTGTTTTTT. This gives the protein CASSGTGWNEKLFF.

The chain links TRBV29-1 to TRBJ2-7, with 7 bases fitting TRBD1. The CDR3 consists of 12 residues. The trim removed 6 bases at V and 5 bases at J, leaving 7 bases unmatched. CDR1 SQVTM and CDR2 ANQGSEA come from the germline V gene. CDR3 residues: CSVATGSHEQYF. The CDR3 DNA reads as TGCAGCGTCGCGACAGGGTCCCACGAGCAGTACTTC.

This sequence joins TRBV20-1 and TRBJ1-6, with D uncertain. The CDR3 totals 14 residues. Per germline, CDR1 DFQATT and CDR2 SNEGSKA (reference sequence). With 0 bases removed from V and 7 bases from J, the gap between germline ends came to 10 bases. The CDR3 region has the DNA TGCAGTGCTAGAGAAGAGACACAAAATTCACCCCTCCACTTT. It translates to CSAREETQNSPLHF.

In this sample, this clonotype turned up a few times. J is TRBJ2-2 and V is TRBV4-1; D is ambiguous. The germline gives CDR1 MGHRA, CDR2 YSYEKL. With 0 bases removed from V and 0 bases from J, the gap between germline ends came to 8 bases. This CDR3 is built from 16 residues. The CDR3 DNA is TGCGCCAGCAGCCAAGATCGGGCTGCGAACACCGGGGAGCTGTTTTTT. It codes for CASSQDRAANTGELFF.

This CDR3 reads CASSLSQASSNTGELFF. The CDR3 region has the DNA TGTGCCAGCAGCTTAAGTCAGGCTAGCAGCAACACCGGGGAGCTGTTTTTT. The V and J genes are TRBV7-9 and TRBJ2-2; tentative D call: TRBD2 (5 bases). The CDR3 contains 17 residues. Germline CDR1 SEHNR, CDR2 FQNEAQ (reference sequence). V was trimmed by 2 bases and J by 2 bases, leaving 15 bases between them. Full variable domain (rest looked up from reference TRBV7-9 and TRBJ2-2): DTGVSQNPRHKITKRGQNVTFRCDPISEHNRLYWYRQTLGQGPEFLTYFQNEAQLEKSRLLSDRFSAERPKGSFSTLEIQRTEQGDSAMYLCASSLSQASSNTGELFFGEGSRLTVL.

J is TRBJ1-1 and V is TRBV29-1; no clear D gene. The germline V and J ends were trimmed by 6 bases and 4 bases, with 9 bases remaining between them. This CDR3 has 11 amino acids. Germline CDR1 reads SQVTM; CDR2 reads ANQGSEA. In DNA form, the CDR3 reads TGCAGCGTCCTGGCGGGCACTGAAGCTTTCTTT. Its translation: CSVLAGTEAFF.